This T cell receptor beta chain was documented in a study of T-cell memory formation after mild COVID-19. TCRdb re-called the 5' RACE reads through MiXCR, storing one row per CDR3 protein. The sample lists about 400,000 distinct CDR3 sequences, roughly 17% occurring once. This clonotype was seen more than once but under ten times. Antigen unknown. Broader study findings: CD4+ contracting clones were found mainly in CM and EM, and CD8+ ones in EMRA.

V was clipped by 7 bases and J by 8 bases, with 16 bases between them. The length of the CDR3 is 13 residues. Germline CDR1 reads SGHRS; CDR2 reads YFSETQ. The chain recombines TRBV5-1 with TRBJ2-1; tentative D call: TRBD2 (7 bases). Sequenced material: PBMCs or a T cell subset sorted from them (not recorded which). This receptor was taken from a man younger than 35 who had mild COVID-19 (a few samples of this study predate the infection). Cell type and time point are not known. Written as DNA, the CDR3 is TGCGCCAGCCTCGGGGGGACATCATATGAGCAGTTCTTC. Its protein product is CASLGGTSYEQFF. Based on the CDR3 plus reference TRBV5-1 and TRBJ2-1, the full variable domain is KAGVTQTPRYLIKTRGQQVTLSCSPISGHRSVSWYQQTPGQGLQFLFEYFSETQRNKGNFPGRFSGRQFSNSRSEMNVSTLELGDSALYLCASLGGTSYEQFFGPGTRLTVL.